The 29 T cell receptor beta chains presented below share a single source sample, sequenced in a study of cytomegalovirus exposure and HLA in healthy donors. Vbeta (60) and Jbeta (13) primers were used in the PCR. Sequenced by immunoSEQ multiplex PCR; TCRdb stores in-frame clones only, minus some. Of over 150,000 clones in the sample, roughly 77% were seen once. Material for sequencing was PBMCs. The origin of the receptors is a man aged 25-45 years in good health and CMV-seropositive.

V is TRBV7-3 and J is TRBJ2-3; 7 positions match TRBD2. Germline-derived CDR1 and CDR2 are SGHTA and FQGTGA. The J segment lost 2 bases and the V segment lost 4 bases, leaving 9 bases of the junction unmatched. This CDR3 region has 16 residues. CDR3 in amino acids: CASSSLGGRDTDTQYF. The CDR3 DNA sequence: TGTGCCAGCAGCTCACTTGGCGGGAGAGACACAGATACGCAGTATTTT.

This sequence joins TRBV5-4 and TRBJ2-5; 13 nucleotides line up with TRBD2. V dropped 6 bases and J dropped 5; count of bases not matched to a gene: 7. The CDR3 length is 15 residues. CDR1 and CDR2 (germline): SGHNT, YYREEE (reference sequence). The CDR3 DNA follows: TGTGCCAGCACCCTGACTAGCGGGAGGCAGGAGACCCAGTACTTC. Translated: CASTLTSGRQETQYF. The variable domain in full, with the rest retrieved from reference TRBV5-4 and TRBJ2-5, is ETGVTQSPTHLIKTRGQQVTLRCSSQSGHNTVSWYQQALGQGPQFIFQYYREEENGRGNFPPRFSGLQFPNYSSELNVNALELDDSALYLCASTLTSGRQETQYFGPGTRLLVL.

The V call is TRBV4-1, the J call TRBJ2-3; a weak D match, TRBD2 (6 bases). The germline CDR1 and CDR2 sequences are MGHRA and YSYEKL. The V end lost 4 bases, the J end lost 2 bases, and 13 bases lay between the germline ends. The CDR3 length is 15 residues. The CDR3 nucleotides read TGCGCCAGCAGCCTGGAGGGGACCAACACAGATACGCAGTATTTT. It translates to CASSLEGTNTDTQYF.

The V gene is TRBV6-4, the J gene TRBJ2-2; D might be TRBD2 (5 bases). The CDR3 has 14 residues. V was cut by 4 bases and J by 5 bases, with 11 bases left in between. The germline CDR1 and CDR2 sequences are MRHNA and SNTAGT. The CDR3 spells CASSVEGSTGELFF. CDR3 in DNA: TGTGCCAGCAGTGTCGAGGGTTCGACCGGGGAGCTGTTTTTT.

The chain employs TRBV10-2 and TRBJ2-1; 12 bases map to TRBD2. Germline CDR1 is WSHSY and CDR2 is SAAADI. The CDR3 sequence is 17 residues long. With V trimmed by 6 bases and J by 8 bases, 14 bases remained unmatched. The CDR3 DNA reads TGCGCCAGCAGGGGGCGCGACCGGACTAGCGGGATGGATGAGCAGTTCTTC. This encodes CASRGRDRTSGMDEQFF.

By sample fraction, this clone is medium-sized. CDR3 coding DNA: TGTGCCAGCTCACCACCGGCCAGGTCCCACGAGCAGTACTTC. This codes for CASSPPARSHEQYF. V gene TRBV18 combines with J gene TRBJ2-7; D is unclear. V was trimmed by 0 bases and J by 5 bases, leaving 11 bases between them. The CDR3 length is 14 residues. The germline gives CDR1 KGHSH, CDR2 LQKENI.

V and J are TRBV30 and TRBJ1-2; D is undetermined. The CDR3 length is 15 residues. V lost 7 bases, J lost 8 bases, and 26 bases lay in between. Germline V lookup: CDR1 GTSNPN, CDR2 SVGIG (reference sequence). As DNA, the CDR3 is TGTGCCTATAAAAAACGTCCAGGCGACTCGGGGGGCTACACCTTC. Translating it yields CAYKKRPGDSGGYTF.

The chain joins TRBV19 to TRBJ2-6; 12 nucleotides match TRBD1. V lost 4 bases and J lost 7; bases outside the gene matches: 5. The CDR3 is made up of 16 amino acids. The germline CDR1 and CDR2 sequences are LNHDA and SQIVND (reference sequence). The CDR3 spells CASSRDRGPPANVLTF. The DNA for the CDR3 is TGTGCCAGTAGTAGGGACAGGGGGCCCCCCGCCAACGTCCTGACTTTC.

V is TRBV5-6 and J is TRBJ2-1; D call uncertain. CDR3 length: 12 amino acids. The germline V and J ends were trimmed by 7 bases and 7 bases, with 12 bases remaining between them. The V gene's germline CDR1 is SGHDT and CDR2 YYEEEE. DNA of the CDR3: TGTGCCAGCTTATCCGGGTGGAATGAGCAGTTCTTC. It encodes CASLSGWNEQFF.

This sequence joins TRBV4-2 and TRBJ1-1; D possibly corresponds to TRBD1 (5 bases). Germline CDR1 LGHNA, CDR2 YNFKEQ. The CDR3 runs to 16 residues. V lost 0 bases, J lost 4 bases, and 15 bases lay in between. The CDR3 nucleotides are TGTGCCAGCAGCCAAGATCATCTGGGGGGGGGCACTGAAGCTTTCTTT. It encodes CASSQDHLGGGTEAFF.

The chain is built from TRBV5-5 and TRBJ1-1, with a tentative D call TRBD1 (5 bases). Germline V lookup: CDR1 SGHKS, CDR2 YYEKEE (reference sequence). Trimming shortened V by 4 bases and J by 0 bases, and 13 bases separated the two germline ends. The CDR3 is made up of 15 amino acids. The CDR3 nucleotides are TGTGCCAGCAGCATAGGACAAGGATTGAACACTGAAGCTTTCTTT. Translation gives CASSIGQGLNTEAFF. The full variable domain, its missing parts supplied by reference TRBV5-5 and TRBJ1-1, is DAGVTQSPTHLIKTRGQQVTLRCSPISGHKSVSWYQQVLGQGPQFIFQYYEKEERGRGNFPDRFSARQFPNYSSELNVNALLLGDSALYLCASSIGQGLNTEAFFGQGTRLTVV.

The chain employs TRBV19 and TRBJ2-1; TRBD2 agrees at 9 bases. Germline values: CDR1 LNHDA, CDR2 SQIVND (reference sequence). CDR3 length: 15 residues. V shed 3 bases, J shed 6 bases, and the junction held 6 bases outside the gene matches. The CDR3 is CASSIDGTSPNEQFF. The CDR3 DNA is TGTGCCAGTAGTATCGACGGGACTAGCCCCAATGAGCAGTTCTTC. Full variable domain (remainder filled in from reference TRBV19 and TRBJ2-1): DGGITQSPKYLFRKEGQNVTLSCEQNLNHDAMYWYRQDPGQGLRLIYYSQIVNDFQKGDIAEGYSVSREKKESFPLTVTSAQKNPTAFYLCASSIDGTSPNEQFFGPGTRLTVL.

V is TRBV7-9 and J is TRBJ1-1; D may be TRBD1 (5 bases). The CDR3 has 11 amino acids. Germline V CDR1 and CDR2: SEHNR, FQNEAQ (reference sequence). The CDR3 sequence: CAGGGSTEAFF. The CDR3 DNA follows: TGTGCGGGCGGGGGGAGCACTGAAGCTTTCTTT.

The rearrangement uses TRBV5-4 and TRBJ2-5; TRBD2 matches 7 bases. Losses at the gene ends were 3 bases for V and 2 bases for J; bases not matched to a gene: 10. Germline CDR1 is SGHNT and CDR2 is YYREEE (reference sequence). This CDR3 has 16 amino acids. The CDR3 here is CASSSPLGGSQETQYF. In DNA form, the CDR3 reads TGTGCCAGCAGCTCCCCCCTCGGGGGGTCACAAGAGACCCAGTACTTC.

This clone has more than one count but fewer than ten. The chain is built from TRBV5-1 and TRBJ2-1; no clear D gene. Between the trimmed V and J ends, which lost 0 bases and 0 bases, there was a span of 7 bases. This CDR3 has 15 amino acids. Germline lookup yields CDR1 SGHRS and CDR2 YFSETQ. CDR3 sequence reads: CASSLGAISYNEQFF. DNA for the CDR3: TGCGCCAGCAGCTTGGGAGCGATCTCCTACAATGAGCAGTTCTTC.

This clone was seen only once. V gene TRBV27 combines with J gene TRBJ2-3, with D perhaps matching TRBD2 (6 bases). The CDR3 extends over 14 amino acids. V gave up 8 bases and J gave up 2 bases, with 14 bases separating them. Per the germline V gene, CDR1 is MNHEY and CDR2 is SMNVEV (reference sequence). Here the CDR3 reads CASSPSGSTDTQYF. CDR3 sequence (DNA): TGTGCCAGCTCCCCCAGCGGGTCCACAGATACGCAGTATTTT.

The V and J genes are TRBV7-8 and TRBJ1-3; D is perhaps TRBD1 (5 bases). Germline V CDR1 and CDR2: SGHVS, FQNEAQ. This CDR3 is built from 18 residues. With 4 bases removed from V and 4 bases from J, the gap between germline ends came to 23 bases. CDR3 protein: CASSSPPSGAGVGNTIYF. The CDR3 DNA reads TGTGCCAGCAGCTCCCCCCCGAGCGGGGCGGGGGTCGGAAACACCATATATTTT.

This chain uses TRBV7-8 with TRBJ1-2; D perhaps matches TRBD1 (6 bases). The CDR3 covers 16 residues. Deletions cut 4 bases from V and 8 bases from J, with 23 bases between. Germline V CDR1 and CDR2: SGHVS, FQNEAQ. CDR3 bases: TGTGCCAGCAGCTCCGAGAAAACAGGGAGGGTGGAGGGCTACACCTTC. This codes for CASSSEKTGRVEGYTF. The full variable domain, in which reference TRBV7-8 and TRBJ1-2 provide the parts outside the CDR3, is GAGVSQSPRYKVAKRGQDVALRCDPISGHVSLFWYQQALGQGPEFLTYFQNEAQLDKSGLPSDRFFAERPEGSVSTLKIQRTQQEDSAVYLCASSSEKTGRVEGYTFGSGTRLTVV.

This chain joins TRBV27 and TRBJ2-3; 12 bases agree with TRBD2. With V trimmed by 5 bases and J by 5 bases, 20 bases remained unmatched. The CDR3 sequence is 20 residues long. Germline V lookup: CDR1 MNHEY, CDR2 SMNVEV (reference sequence). CDR3 sequence reads: CASSPQSIGASGRARDTQYF. The CDR3 nucleotides are TGTGCCAGCAGTCCCCAGTCAATAGGGGCTAGCGGGAGGGCCAGAGATACGCAGTATTTT.

The genes are TRBV6-6 and TRBJ2-1, with TRBD2 matching 7 bases. Germline values: CDR1 MNHNY, CDR2 SVGAGI (reference sequence). This CDR3 region has 15 residues. The junction had 8 bases not matched to a gene; V was cut back by 6 bases and J by 3 bases. The CDR3 region has the DNA TGTGCCAGCAGCCCCAGCGGGGATCGCTACAATGAGCAGTTCTTC. Protein: CASSPSGDRYNEQFF.

This clone was counted only a few times. This chain links TRBV2 with TRBJ1-3; D is unclear. CDR1 and CDR2 (germline): SNHLY, FYNNEI. The CDR3 runs to 14 residues. Trimming took off 7 bases at V and 2 bases at J, with 12 bases between the two ends. The CDR3 protein is CASKYAGTGNTIYF. DNA for the CDR3: TGTGCCAGCAAGTACGCGGGCACTGGAAACACCATATATTTT.

The chain uses TRBV2 and TRBJ1-2, with 9 nucleotides matching TRBD1. The CDR3 runs 13 residues. The germline CDR1 and CDR2 sequences are SNHLY and FYNNEI. The J segment lost 5 bases and the V segment lost 4 bases, leaving 2 bases of the junction unmatched. The CDR3 protein is CASSAGTGYGYTF. CDR3 sequence (DNA): TGTGCCAGCAGTGCCGGGACAGGGTATGGCTACACCTTC.

The chain employs TRBV5-4 and TRBJ2-3; 7 bases are a match to TRBD1. This CDR3 is built from 16 residues. The trim removed 4 bases at V and 4 bases at J, leaving 12 bases unmatched. CDR1 is SGHNT, CDR2 YYREEE, per germline (reference sequence). DNA of the CDR3: TGTGCCAGCAGCCGTAGGTCGGCAGGGGGATCAGATACGCAGTATTTT. Protein: CASSRRSAGGSDTQYF. The variable domain in full, completed from reference TRBV5-4 and TRBJ2-3, reads ETGVTQSPTHLIKTRGQQVTLRCSSQSGHNTVSWYQQALGQGPQFIFQYYREEENGRGNFPPRFSGLQFPNYSSELNVNALELDDSALYLCASSRRSAGGSDTQYFGPGTRLTVL.

The chain combines TRBV18 with TRBJ2-1; maybe TRBD1 (6 bases). V gave up 3 bases and J gave up 8 bases, with 20 bases separating them. Germline CDR1 is KGHSH and CDR2 is LQKENI. This CDR3 contains 16 residues. The CDR3 DNA sequence: TGTGCCAGCTCACCGTCACGTAGGGGGAGAGGGGATGAGCAGTTCTTC. Encoded protein: CASSPSRRGRGDEQFF.

The chain links TRBV15 to TRBJ1-1; D gene uncertain. Germline CDR1 is LNHNV and CDR2 is YYDKDF (reference sequence). The CDR3 spans 13 residues. V gave up 4 bases and J gave up 1 base, with 7 bases separating them. CDR3 region: CATSIQRNTEAFF. CDR3 DNA: TGTGCCACCAGCATACAGAGGAACACTGAAGCTTTCTTT. The variable domain in full, with the rest retrieved from reference TRBV15 and TRBJ1-1, is DAMVIQNPRYQVTQFGKPVTLSCSQTLNHNVMYWYQQKSSQAPKLLFHYYDKDFNNEADTPDNFQSRRPNTSFCFLDIRSPGLGDTAMYLCATSIQRNTEAFFGQGTRLTVV.

The chain is built from TRBV12-5 and TRBJ2-2; 7 nucleotides agree with TRBD1. This CDR3 has 17 amino acids. The germline V gene encodes CDR1 LGHNT and CDR2 FRNRAP. Trimming took 1 base from V and 1 from J; bases not matched to a gene: 6. CDR3 sequence reads: CASGLDRGLKNTGELFF. As DNA, the CDR3 is TGTGCTAGTGGTTTGGACAGGGGCCTCAAGAACACCGGGGAGCTGTTTTTT.

The chain employs TRBV12-2 and TRBJ2-2; the table names TRBD1, a call not compared with the DNA. TRBV12-2 counts as a pseudogene. The CDR3 consists of 14 residues. CDR3 amino acids: CASRLHPQTGELFF. DNA for the CDR3: TGTGCAAGTCGCTTACATCCCCAGACCGGGGAGCTGTTTTTT.

The chain uses TRBV7-9 and TRBJ2-2; TRBD1 matches 7 bases. The ends lost 5 bases at V and 4 bases at J; junction bases unmatched: 13. This CDR3 comprises 17 residues. CDR1 and CDR2 (germline): SEHNR, FQNEAQ (reference sequence). CDR3 sequence reads: CASSITGEEWRTGELFF. The DNA of the CDR3 is TGTGCCAGCAGCATCACAGGGGAAGAGTGGCGCACCGGGGAGCTGTTTTTT.

Regarding this clone: One end of the junction fails to match germline, which may point to a read error. This chain connects TRBV15 to TRBJ1-1, with TRBD1 as a possible D gene (6 bases). This CDR3 region has 17 residues. Germline V lookup: CDR1 LNHNV, CDR2 YYDKDF (reference sequence). CDR3 DNA: TGTGCCACCAGCAACACAGGGAACGTTCTCATGAAAACTGAAGCTTTCTTT. This sequence encodes CATSNTGNVLMKTEAFF.